The TCR beta chain described here comes from a study of T cell repertoires in cytomegalovirus infection. Study-level background: Public TCR beta signatures provided an indication of both CMV infection and a matching HLA type.

This clonotype was observed many times. The antigen remains unidentified. This CDR3 has 16 residues. J lost 2 bases, V lost 5 bases, and 8 bases had no gene match. Per germline, CDR1 SGHTA and CDR2 FQGNSA. TCRdb reanalysed the reads using MiXCR and keeps one entry per CDR3 protein. This table holds more than 300,000 distinct CDR3 sequences, about 35% found once. The origin of this receptor is a human donor in good health (CMV status not recorded). Some clones in this sample may be carry-over from other donors' samples. The chain joins TRBV7-2 to TRBJ2-5; 10 bases map to TRBD2. The material sequenced was cultured PBMCs, taken from culture after CMV antigen stimulation. CDR3 loop: CASSRPLAGRQETQYF. The CDR3 region has the DNA TGTGCCAGCAGCCGTCCACTAGCGGGAAGACAAGAGACCCAGTACTTC.